The clone carrying this T cell receptor (beta chain) was detected a few times. What it recognizes is unknown. Trimming left V 0 bases short and J 3 bases short, with 11 bases between. The CDR3 sequence is 16 residues long. Germline V gene data show CDR1 as MNHEY and CDR2 as SVGAGI. This entry comes from a study of cytomegalovirus exposure and HLA in healthy donors. Study details: Earlier results showed approximately 110 million unique TCR beta sequences derived from around 170 million T cells. Points from the study as a whole: Using the classifier, cytomegalovirus status was reportedly diagnosed with high specificity and sensitivity. What a later analysis reportedly showed was that an Asian-associated ancestry cluster had fewer N-insertions than the roughly 670-donor mean.

A multiplex PCR was run with 60 Vbeta primers and 13 Jbeta primers. Sequencing was performed with immunoSEQ multiplex PCR; in TCRdb, only in-frame clones are kept and a portion is missing. The sample lists around 110,000 clones; roughly three quarters were seen once. The material sequenced was PBMCs. This receptor was taken from a man aged 25 to 40 in good health and CMV-seropositive. The chain is built from TRBV6-5 and TRBJ2-2; a possible D gene is TRBD1 (5 bases). This CDR3 is CASSYSILGDTGELFF. The CDR3 DNA reads as TGTGCCAGCAGTTACTCGATCCTAGGGGACACCGGGGAGCTGTTTTTT.